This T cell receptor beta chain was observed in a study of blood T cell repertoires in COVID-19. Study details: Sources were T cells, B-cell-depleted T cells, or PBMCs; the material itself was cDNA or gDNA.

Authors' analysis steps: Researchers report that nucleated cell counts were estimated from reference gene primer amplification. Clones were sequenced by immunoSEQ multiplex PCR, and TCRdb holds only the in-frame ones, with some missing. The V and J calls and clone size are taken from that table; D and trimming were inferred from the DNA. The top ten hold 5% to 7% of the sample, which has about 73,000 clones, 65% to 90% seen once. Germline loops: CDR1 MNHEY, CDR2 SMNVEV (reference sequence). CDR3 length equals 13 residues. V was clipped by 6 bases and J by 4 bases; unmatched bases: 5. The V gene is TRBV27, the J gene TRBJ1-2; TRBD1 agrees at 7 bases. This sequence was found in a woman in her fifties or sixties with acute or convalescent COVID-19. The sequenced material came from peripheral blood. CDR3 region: CASSRDRLYGYTF. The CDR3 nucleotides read TGTGCCAGCAGCCGGGACAGACTCTATGGCTACACCTTC.